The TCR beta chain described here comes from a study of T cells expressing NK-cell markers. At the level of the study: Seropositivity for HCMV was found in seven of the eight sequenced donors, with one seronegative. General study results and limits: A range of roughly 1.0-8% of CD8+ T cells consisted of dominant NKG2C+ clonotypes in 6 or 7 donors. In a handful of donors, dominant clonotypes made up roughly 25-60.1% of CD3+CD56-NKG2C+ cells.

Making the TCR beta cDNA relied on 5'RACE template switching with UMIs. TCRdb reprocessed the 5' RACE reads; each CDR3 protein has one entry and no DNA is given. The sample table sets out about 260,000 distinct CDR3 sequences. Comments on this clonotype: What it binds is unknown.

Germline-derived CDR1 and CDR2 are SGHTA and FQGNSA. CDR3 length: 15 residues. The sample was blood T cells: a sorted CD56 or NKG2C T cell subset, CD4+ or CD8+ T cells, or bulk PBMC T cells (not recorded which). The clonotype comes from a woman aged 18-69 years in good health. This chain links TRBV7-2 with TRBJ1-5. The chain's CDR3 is CASSLDRGVNQPQHF.